Listed below are T cell receptor beta chains from one sample, sequenced in a study of T cell responses to AZD1222 COVID-19 vaccine. Sequencing was performed with immunoSEQ multiplex PCR; in TCRdb, only in-frame clones are kept and a portion is missing. The sample consists of 150,000 to 200,000 clones, roughly 94% of them appearing once. Source: peripheral blood, taken on day 0 of AZD1222 vaccination. These receptors all stem from an adult in good health. Both conserved end residues are part of each CDR3. The order of the fields is CDR3 DNA, CDR3 protein, V gene, D gene, J gene, clone size. The D gene is left open where the match is weak. Where a row states a size, it is once, few, many or the class of an expanded clone; other rows omit it.

cdr3_nt: TGCGCCAGCAGCCCGGGGGACCGCGTTTACGACATTCAGTACTTC
cdr3_aa: CASSPGDRVYDIQYF
v_call: TRBV5-1
d_call: -
j_call: TRBJ2-4
clone_size: -

cdr3_nt: TGTGCCAGCAGCCAACAGGGCCCGAATCAGCCCCAGCATTTT
cdr3_aa: CASSQQGPNQPQHF
v_call: TRBV5-5
d_call: -
j_call: TRBJ1-5
clone_size: few

cdr3_nt: TGTGCCACCAGCGGGCCTGAGACACGCAACTATGGCTACACCTTC
cdr3_aa: CATSGPETRNYGYTF
v_call: TRBV15
d_call: -
j_call: TRBJ1-2
clone_size: -

cdr3_nt: TGTGCCAGCAGCTTTCGGACGGGCTACACCTTC
cdr3_aa: CASSFRTGYTF
v_call: TRBV7-2
d_call: -
j_call: TRBJ1-2
clone_size: -

cdr3_nt: TGCGCCAGCGCCGCTAGCGGGGCTTACAATGAGCAGTTCTTC
cdr3_aa: CASAASGAYNEQFF
v_call: TRBV5-1
d_call: TRBD2
j_call: TRBJ2-1
clone_size: -

cdr3_nt: TGTGCCAGCAGTTTAGCCGTAATCCTAGCGGGAGCAGGAGAGCAGTTCTTC
cdr3_aa: CASSLAVILAGAGEQFF
v_call: TRBV28
d_call: TRBD2
j_call: TRBJ2-1
clone_size: -

cdr3_nt: TGTGCCAGCAGCTATAACTATGGCTACACCTTC
cdr3_aa: CASSYNYGYTF
v_call: TRBV12-3/TRBV12-4
d_call: -
j_call: TRBJ1-2
clone_size: once

cdr3_nt: TGTGCCAGCAGCGCGGAGGCTCGTAATGAAAAACTGTTTTTT
cdr3_aa: CASSAEARNEKLFF
v_call: TRBV9
d_call: -
j_call: TRBJ1-4
clone_size: -

cdr3_nt: TGCGCCAGCAGCTTAGAGCGGACATCCCCAGATACGCAGTATTTT
cdr3_aa: CASSLERTSPDTQYF
v_call: TRBV5-1
d_call: -
j_call: TRBJ2-3
clone_size: -

cdr3_nt: TGTGCCAGCAGTGAGCAGGGGCCCCGAGAGCAGTACTTC
cdr3_aa: CASSEQGPREQYF
v_call: TRBV2
d_call: -
j_call: TRBJ2-7
clone_size: -

cdr3_nt: TGTGCCAGCAGCCAATCAGATACGCAGTATTTT
cdr3_aa: CASSQSDTQYF
v_call: TRBV3-1/TRBV3-2
d_call: -
j_call: TRBJ2-3
clone_size: -

cdr3_nt: TGTGCCAGCAGCCAAGTTAGCCGGGAGGAAGATACGCAGTATTTT
cdr3_aa: CASSQVSREEDTQYF
v_call: TRBV3-1/TRBV3-2
d_call: TRBD2
j_call: TRBJ2-3
clone_size: -

cdr3_nt: TGTGCCAGCAGTGACCGGCTAGCGGGAGGGAATGAGCAGTTCTTC
cdr3_aa: CASSDRLAGGNEQFF
v_call: TRBV2
d_call: TRBD2
j_call: TRBJ2-1
clone_size: -

cdr3_nt: TGCGCCAGCAGCTTGACGGGGAAGAATGAAAAACTGTTTTTT
cdr3_aa: CASSLTGKNEKLFF
v_call: TRBV5-1
d_call: -
j_call: TRBJ1-4
clone_size: -

cdr3_nt: TGTGCCAGCAGTGAGAGGGGTCAGCCCCAGCATTTT
cdr3_aa: CASSERGQPQHF
v_call: TRBV25-1
d_call: -
j_call: TRBJ1-5
clone_size: -

cdr3_nt: TGTGCCAGCAGATTGACAGGGTACACTGAAGCTTTCTTT
cdr3_aa: CASRLTGYTEAFF
v_call: TRBV12-3/TRBV12-4
d_call: TRBD1
j_call: TRBJ1-1
clone_size: -

cdr3_nt: TGTGCCAGCAGCGGACAGGAGGTTCAGCCCCAGCATTTT
cdr3_aa: CASSGQEVQPQHF
v_call: TRBV6-5
d_call: TRBD1
j_call: TRBJ1-5
clone_size: -

cdr3_nt: TGTGCCAGCAGGCATACGACCGGCGATGAGCAGTTCTTC
cdr3_aa: CASRHTTGDEQFF
v_call: TRBV5-4
d_call: -
j_call: TRBJ2-1
clone_size: -

cdr3_nt: TGTGCCAGCAGCGGCGGACAGGGGGACTATGGCTACACCTTC
cdr3_aa: CASSGGQGDYGYTF
v_call: TRBV5-4
d_call: TRBD1
j_call: TRBJ1-2
clone_size: -